The source of this TCR beta chain is a study of blood T cell repertoires in COVID-19. On the study more broadly: From the United States, Italy and Spain came samples of acute and convalescent COVID-19. The cDNA or gDNA used as material had been derived from T cells, B-cell-depleted T cells, or PBMCs.

The CDR3 is 15 amino acids. Losses at the gene ends were 5 bases for V and 7 bases for J; bases not matched to a gene: 6. The germline V gene has CDR1 SGHTA and CDR2 FQGNSA. In the source study's methods: By means of reference gene primer amplification, nucleated cell counts were estimated. The protocol was immunoSEQ multiplex PCR, while the TCRdb copy is restricted to in-frame clones and leaves out a portion. The D gene and trimming were derived from the DNA, and the V and J assignments and clone size from that table. The table lists about 130,000 clones, 84% of them singletons. This chain connects TRBV7-2 to TRBJ1-6; 9 nucleotides match TRBD1. The sequenced sample consisted of peripheral blood. This receptor was taken from a human donor in a cohort sampled during active COVID-19. The CDR3 region has the DNA TGTGCCAGCAGCGAATTGGGGACAGGGAATTCACCCCTCCACTTT. It is translated as CASSELGTGNSPLHF.